Included here is one T cell receptor (beta chain) sequence, with context. Only one count was recorded for this clonotype. Its antigen has not been determined. Since the CDR3 does not end with the conserved phenylalanine or tryptophan, this likely comes from a read error. The DNA is omitted, as the CDR3 cannot be located on it reliably, and the CDR3 follows TCRdb's listing. This sample was taken from a study of CD8+CD57+ T cells in acquired aplastic anemia listed by TCRdb under 2018. About the full investigation: A mean of around 3.2 ug of DNA, ranging from about 0.2 to 27.4 ug, was extracted from sorted CD4+ and CD8+ cells. A CD8+CD57+ expansion meant a frequency higher than the mean frequency seen in healthy subjects. On the study overall, not on this receptor specifically: Roughly 30 CD8+ CDR3 sequences were found to be shared between patients and controls, but these sequences appeared to be highly expressed in patients and within the immunodominant clones of the patients. Between patients and healthy controls, no significant difference in CD8+ Simpson's diversity was found (P=0.060).

Flow cytometry had shown CD8+CD57+ cell expansion in the patients selected for sequencing. All patients had severe acquired aplastic anemia diagnosed by International Study of Aplastic Anemia and Agranulocytosis and Camitta criteria. At the time blood was sampled, none of the patients had received any therapy. In this study, sorted CD4+ and CD8+ T cells from the blood of healthy subjects and of severe aplastic anemia patients had their TCR repertoires deep-sequenced. In the USA, patient enrollment took place under clinicaltrials.gov protocols 00001620, 01623167, 00001397, 00071045, 00081523 and 00961064. Ficoll-Paque density gradient centrifugation was used to isolate peripheral blood mononuclear cells. Before DNA was extracted, CD4+ and CD8+ T cells were sorted using either FACS or magnetic beads. The CDR3 is 12 residues long, ends included. In the germline V gene, CDR1 corresponds to SGDLS and CDR2 to YYNGEE.

Profiling of TCR beta VDJ combinations and CDR3 sequences used genomic DNA as the template. An Illumina HiSeq 2000 was used for TCR repertoire sequencing. The paper's processing steps were these. Repertoires were assessed using TRBV/TRBJ rearrangement plots, CDR3 size and DJ length profiles, and Simpson's diversity index. The most abundant DNA sequence in the deep sequencing data was taken as the immunodominant clone. CDR3 amino acid sequences were checked for sharing between subjects and were compared against published repertoires and the VDJdb database. TCRdb handled the public reads itself, with Q25 trimming in fastp and clone calling in MiXCR, and kept productive beta chains. Rows with a matching CDR3 protein are joined into one entry that keeps the most common DNA and genes. TCRdb's processing, not the authors', yielded these V and J calls. The sample table shows fewer than 300,000 distinct CDR3 sequences, and roughly 80% are seen once. The ten largest clones add up to 40% to 55% of the sample.

The receptor chain draws on TRBV9 and TRBJ1-2. This clonotype was obtained from a human donor with aplastic anemia. The sequencing sample was made of sorted CD4+, CD8+, or CD8+CD57+ T cells (not recorded which) from PBMCs. The CDR3 protein sequence reads: CAISAGGLSTDL.